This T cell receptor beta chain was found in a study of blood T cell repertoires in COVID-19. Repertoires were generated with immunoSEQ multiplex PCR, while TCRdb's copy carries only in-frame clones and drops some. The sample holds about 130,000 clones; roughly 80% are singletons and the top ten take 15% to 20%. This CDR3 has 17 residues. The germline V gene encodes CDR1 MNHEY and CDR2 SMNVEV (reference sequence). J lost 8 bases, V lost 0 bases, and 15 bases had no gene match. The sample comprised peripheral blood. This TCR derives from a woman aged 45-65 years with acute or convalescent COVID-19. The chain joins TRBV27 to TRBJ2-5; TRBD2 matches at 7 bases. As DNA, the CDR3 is TGTGCCAGCAGTTTATCAGCGGCGGGGGAACCGCTGGCAACCCAGTACTTC. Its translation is CASSLSAAGEPLATQYF.